This is a list of T cell receptor beta chains from one sample in a study of T cell changes during pregnancy in multiple sclerosis. The assay was immunoSEQ multiplex PCR, and TCRdb's table has in-frame clones only and misses some. The table shows tens of thousands of clones, with roughly 90% occurring only once. Specimen: peripheral blood, collected in the second trimester of pregnancy. Receptors originate from a female donor in good health, enrolled as a control in a pregnancy study. The CDR3 runs from the conserved cysteine through the conserved F or W. Fields, in order: V gene, D gene, J gene, clone size, CDR3 protein, CDR3 DNA. The D gene is left open where the match is weak. Rows may omit the clone size; those that give it use once, few, many or a size class.

>TRBV7-3|.|TRBJ2-1|.
CASSLGANNEQFF
TGTGCCAGCAGCCTAGGGGCGAACAATGAGCAGTTCTTC
>TRBV5-1|.|TRBJ2-2|.
CASSYQVGANTGELFF
TGCGCCAGCAGTTATCAGGTCGGCGCGAACACCGGGGAGCTGTTTTTT
>TRBV11-3|.|TRBJ2-3|.
CASSPRTGTDTQYF
TGTGCCAGCAGCCCACGGACTGGCACAGATACGCAGTATTTT
>TRBV10-3|.|TRBJ2-7|.
CAIKGDYEQYF
TGTGCCATCAAGGGGGACTACGAGCAGTACTTC
>TRBV10-1|.|TRBJ1-1|once
CASSESRQPNTEAFF
TGCGCCAGCAGTGAGTCGAGACAGCCGAACACTGAAGCTTTCTTT
>TRBV12-5|TRBD2|TRBJ2-1|.
CASALLAGVGNEQFF
TGTGCTAGTGCCTTACTAGCGGGGGTGGGAAATGAGCAGTTCTTC
>TRBV27|TRBD2|TRBJ2-1|once
CASSLSGGSHNEQFF
TGTGCCAGCAGTCTTAGCGGGGGGAGTCACAATGAGCAGTTCTTC
>TRBV19|TRBD1|TRBJ1-1|.
CASSLTGGTEAFF
TGTGCCAGTAGTCTTACAGGGGGCACTGAAGCTTTCTTT
>TRBV11-1|TRBD1|TRBJ2-6|.
CASSRLTGSSSGANVLTF
TGTGCCAGCAGCCGATTGACAGGGTCGAGCTCTGGGGCCAACGTCCTGACTTTC
>TRBV15|.|TRBJ2-1|once
CATSFGDSLANEQFF
TGTGCCACCAGTTTCGGGGACTCTCTAGCTAATGAGCAGTTCTTC
>TRBV7-2|TRBD1|TRBJ2-7|.
CASGTGTGTYEQYF
TGTGCCAGCGGGACCGGGACAGGAACCTACGAGCAGTACTTC
>TRBV19|.|TRBJ2-7|.
CASSTGSAAYEQYF
TGTGCCAGTAGTACCGGGAGTGCGGCCTACGAGCAGTACTTC
>TRBV19|.|TRBJ2-6|.
CASKWSSGANVLTF
TGTGCCAGTAAGTGGAGCTCTGGGGCCAACGTCCTGACTTTC
>TRBV4-1|.|TRBJ2-1|.
CASSSSGVTYNEQFF
TGCGCCAGCAGCTCCTCGGGGGTGACCTACAATGAGCAGTTCTTC
>TRBV7-9|.|TRBJ2-5|.
CASSSYSQETQYF
TGTGCCAGCAGCTCCTACAGTCAAGAGACCCAGTACTTC
>TRBV19|.|TRBJ2-3|.
CASSIGWRAARPSTDTQYF
TGTGCCAGTAGTATTGGTTGGCGGGCCGCCCGCCCTAGCACAGATACGCAGTATTTT
>TRBV6-1|TRBD1|TRBJ1-1|.
CASSATGASGTEAFF
TGTGCCAGCAGCGCCACAGGGGCATCGGGCACTGAAGCTTTCTTT
>TRBV19|.|TRBJ2-3|.
CASSIALIRTDTQYF
TGTGCCAGTAGTATAGCCCTTATACGGACAGATACGCAGTATTTT
>TRBV13|.|TRBJ1-5|.
CASSSKQGTGNQPQHF
TGTGCCAGCAGCTCCAAACAGGGAACTGGCAATCAGCCCCAGCATTTT
>TRBV10-3|TRBD2|TRBJ2-3|.
CATASGGSTDTQYF
TGTGCCACGGCTAGCGGGGGTAGCACAGATACGCAGTATTTT
>TRBV9|TRBD2|TRBJ2-1|.
CASSVASRGSYNEQFF
TGTGCCAGCAGCGTAGCTAGCCGCGGGAGCTACAATGAGCAGTTCTTC
>TRBV5-1|.|TRBJ1-1|once
CASSWGFRTVNTEAFF
TGCGCCAGCAGCTGGGGGTTTCGGACAGTGAACACTGAAGCTTTCTTT
>TRBV6-5|TRBD2|TRBJ2-1|.
CASNRLADNEQFF
TGTGCCAGCAACCGGCTAGCGGACAATGAGCAGTTCTTC
>TRBV11-2|.|TRBJ2-1|once
CASSYPQGSWEQFF
TGTGCCAGCAGCTACCCCCAGGGGTCTTGGGAGCAGTTCTTC
>TRBV2|.|TRBJ2-1|few
CASSEFREQFF
TGTGCCAGCAGTGAATTCCGGGAGCAGTTCTTC
>TRBV5-1|TRBD2|TRBJ2-7|once
CASSLAASGSEQYF
TGCGCCAGCAGCTTGGCAGCTAGCGGGAGCGAGCAGTACTTC
>TRBV7-9|TRBD2|TRBJ2-7|.
CASSLDLGGTFSYEQYF
TGTGCCAGCAGCTTAGATCTCGGGGGGACCTTCTCCTACGAGCAGTACTTC
>TRBV5-4|.|TRBJ2-2|.
CASSLAPVNTGELFF
TGTGCCAGCAGCTTGGCCCCCGTGAACACCGGGGAGCTGTTTTTT
>TRBV29-1|.|TRBJ1-1|.
CSVGWSAGDGTEAFF
TGCAGCGTTGGTTGGTCAGCGGGAGATGGCACTGAAGCTTTCTTT
>TRBV5-4|.|TRBJ1-1|.
CASSLFTGWDTEAFF
TGTGCCAGCAGCTTGTTTACAGGGTGGGACACTGAAGCTTTCTTT
>TRBV6-6|.|TRBJ2-7|.
CASSSWPRSYEQYF
TGTGCCAGCAGTTCATGGCCGCGGTCCTACGAGCAGTACTTC
>TRBV6-1|TRBD1|TRBJ2-7|.
CASIPGQGGYEQYF
TGTGCCAGCATACCAGGACAGGGGGGATACGAGCAGTACTTC
>TRBV4-3|.|TRBJ2-7|.
CASSQDYGRDEQYF
TGCGCCAGCAGCCAAGATTATGGCAGGGACGAGCAGTACTTC
>TRBV5-1|.|TRBJ1-4|.
CASSYNRVNEKLFF
TGCGCCAGCAGCTACAACAGGGTCAATGAAAAACTGTTTTTT
>TRBV2|.|TRBJ1-1|.
CASSEVGGTEAFF
TGTGCCAGCAGTGAAGTAGGGGGCACTGAAGCTTTCTTT
>TRBV5-4|.|TRBJ2-3|.
CASRYDRADTQYF
TGTGCCAGCAGATACGACCGGGCAGATACGCAGTATTTT
>TRBV19|.|TRBJ1-2|.
CATTDSSLNYGYTF
TGTGCCACAACGGACAGTTCTCTAAACTATGGCTACACCTTC
>TRBV11-2|.|TRBJ2-7|.
CASSLVGDEQYF
TGTGCCAGCAGCTTAGTCGGGGACGAGCAGTACTTC
>TRBV27|TRBD2|TRBJ2-7|.
CASSLTSGRAYEQYF
TGTGCCAGCAGTTTAACTAGCGGGAGGGCGTACGAGCAGTACTTC
>TRBV6-1|.|TRBJ1-5|.
CASSEPAGRIQPQHF
TGTGCCAGCAGTGAACCGGCGGGGAGGATCCAGCCCCAGCATTTT
>TRBV5-1|.|TRBJ2-1|.
CASTTYRSSYNEQFF
TGCGCCAGCACCACTTACAGGAGCTCCTACAATGAGCAGTTCTTC
>TRBV27|.|TRBJ2-1|.
CASSPLTPYNEQFF
TGTGCCAGCAGCCCTTTGACACCTTACAATGAGCAGTTCTTC
>TRBV5-4|TRBD2|TRBJ2-7|once
CASSFKREIGSYEQYF
TGTGCCAGCAGCTTTAAGCGGGAGATCGGCTCCTACGAGCAGTACTTC
>TRBV4-3|.|TRBJ1-2|.
CASSRDRPGGYGYTF
TGCGCCAGCAGCAGGGACCGGCCCGGGGGCTATGGCTACACCTTC
>TRBV11-2|TRBD2|TRBJ2-7|.
CASSPPSGRWVEQYF
TGTGCCAGCAGCCCCCCTAGCGGGAGATGGGTCGAGCAGTACTTC
>TRBV5-1|.|TRBJ2-2|.
CASSIRQGGNTGELFF
TGCGCCAGCAGCATAAGACAGGGAGGGAACACCGGGGAGCTGTTTTTT
>TRBV11-3|.|TRBJ1-6|few
CASSLEGGNSPLHF
TGTGCCAGCAGCTTAGAAGGCGGTAATTCACCCCTCCACTTT
>TRBV6-5|TRBD1|TRBJ2-1|.
CASSRGQQYNEQFF
TGTGCCAGCAGTAGGGGACAGCAATACAATGAGCAGTTCTTC
>TRBV2|TRBD1|TRBJ1-6|.
CASKRDRAVSPLHF
TGTGCCAGCAAACGAGACAGGGCGGTTTCACCCCTCCACTTT
>TRBV28|TRBD1|TRBJ2-7|.
CASSFHRARGTYEQYF
TGTGCCAGCAGTTTCCACAGGGCCAGGGGGACCTACGAGCAGTACTTC
>TRBV5-6|.|TRBJ2-5|.
CASSLDRRKTQYF
TGTGCCAGCAGCTTGGACAGGCGGAAGACCCAGTACTTC
>TRBV9|TRBD1|TRBJ1-6|.
CASSVTGENSPLHF
TGTGCCAGCAGCGTAACAGGGGAAAATTCACCCCTCCACTTT
>TRBV27|.|TRBJ1-5|.
CASRTGNQPQHF
TGTGCCAGCCGGACAGGCAATCAGCCCCAGCATTTT
>TRBV7-2|TRBD1|TRBJ2-7|medium-sized
CASSYPRGQSYEQYF
TGTGCCAGCAGTTATCCCCGGGGACAGTCCTACGAGCAGTACTTC
>TRBV19|TRBD2|TRBJ2-3|.
CASTRRASGISDTQYF
TGTGCCAGTACCCGACGGGCTAGCGGGATCTCAGATACGCAGTATTTT
>TRBV10-2|.|TRBJ1-6|few
CASIDSSYNSPLHF
TGCGCCAGCATCGACAGCTCCTATAATTCACCCCTCCACTTT
>TRBV19|.|TRBJ2-2|.
CASTQPRVEVGELFF
TGTGCCAGTACCCAGCCCAGGGTTGAAGTCGGGGAGCTGTTTTTT
>TRBV18|TRBD1|TRBJ1-3|.
CASSPSRDRGHPGSGNTIYF
TGTGCCAGCTCACCCTCCCGGGACAGGGGACACCCGGGCTCTGGAAACACCATATATTTT
>TRBV6-1|.|TRBJ2-7|.
CASSDSSYEQYF
TGTGCCAGCAGTGATTCTTCCTACGAGCAGTACTTC